This TCR beta chain was captured in a study of T cells in Graves' hyperthyroidism and ophthalmopathy. Ten or more counts support this clonotype. This CDR3 has 14 amino acids. V was pared by 0 bases and J by 2 bases, with 9 bases between. CDR1 and CDR2 from the germline V gene are GTSNPN and SVGIG (reference sequence). It was RNA transcripts that yielded the amplified TCR beta CDR3 regions. Using the HTBI primer set, a first-round RT-PCR was run on the TCR CDR3. TCRdb fed the multiplex PCR reads into MiXCR, producing one record per CDR3 protein. This sample has a few hundred thousand distinct CDR3 sequences, with around 19% found just once. Ophthalmopathy cases scored 3 or more on the Clinical Activity Score and 4 or more on NOSPECS grade, with duration below 3 months.

Sequenced: blood. V and J are TRBV30 and TRBJ2-3; D remains unclear. The sequence derives from a man aged 45 to 65 with Graves' ophthalmopathy. The CDR3 bases are TGTGCCTGGAGTGTCCTCGGATCCACAGATACGCAGTATTTT. It specifies CAWSVLGSTDTQYF. Looking up the rest from reference TRBV30 and TRBJ2-3 gives the full variable domain: SQTIHQWPATLVQPVGSPLSLECTVEGTSNPNLYWYRQAAGRGLQLLFYSVGIGQISSEVPQNLSASRPQDRQFILSSKKLLLSDSGFYLCAWSVLGSTDTQYFGPGTRLTVL.